This T cell receptor beta chain was recovered during a study of blood T cell repertoires in COVID-19. Authors' methods: Amplifying reference gene primers gave estimates of nucleated cell counts. Libraries were prepared by immunoSEQ multiplex PCR; TCRdb keeps only in-frame clonotypes and omits some of them. Clone size and the V and J calls come from that table; the DNA yielded D and trimming. The sample holds about 200,000 clones, approximately 86% seen once. The V end was cut by 5 bases, the J end by 2 bases, with 15 bases between. Germline values: CDR1 SGHAT, CDR2 FQNNGV. This CDR3 is 15 amino acids long.

The sequence came from a man aged 60 to 69 with acute or convalescent COVID-19. Sequenced sample: peripheral blood. J is TRBJ2-5 and V is TRBV11-2; tentative D call: TRBD1 (7 bases). CDR3 amino acids: CASSPRGTDQETQYF. Here the CDR3 DNA reads TGTGCCAGCAGCCCCCGCGGGACAGATCAAGAGACCCAGTACTTC.